Presented here are 2 T cell receptor beta chains from one specimen sequenced in a study of T-cell memory formation after mild COVID-19. TCRdb ran MiXCR on the 5' RACE reads and lists one entry per CDR3 protein. The sample lists some 270,000 distinct CDR3 sequences; approximately 15% were seen once. Sample: PBMCs or a T cell subset sorted from them (not recorded which). The origin of the receptors is an adult woman who had mild COVID-19 (a few samples of this study predate the infection). Cell type and time point are not known.

This clonotype was observed at least ten times. The chain is built from TRBV12-3 or TRBV12-4 and TRBJ1-5; no clear D gene. Trimming took 4 bases from V and 5 from J, leaving 12 bases between them. This CDR3 contains 14 residues. CDR3 loop: CASSYRESHQPQHF. The CDR3 DNA reads as TGTGCCAGCAGTTACCGGGAGTCCCATCAGCCCCAGCATTTT.

V gene TRBV12-3 or TRBV12-4 combines with J gene TRBJ2-3; D is uncertain. V was clipped by 7 bases and J by 0 bases, with 11 bases between them. CDR3 length: 14 residues. As DNA, the CDR3 is TGTGCCAGCACCGGGCTCGTTAGCACAGATACGCAGTATTTT. It translates to CASTGLVSTDTQYF.